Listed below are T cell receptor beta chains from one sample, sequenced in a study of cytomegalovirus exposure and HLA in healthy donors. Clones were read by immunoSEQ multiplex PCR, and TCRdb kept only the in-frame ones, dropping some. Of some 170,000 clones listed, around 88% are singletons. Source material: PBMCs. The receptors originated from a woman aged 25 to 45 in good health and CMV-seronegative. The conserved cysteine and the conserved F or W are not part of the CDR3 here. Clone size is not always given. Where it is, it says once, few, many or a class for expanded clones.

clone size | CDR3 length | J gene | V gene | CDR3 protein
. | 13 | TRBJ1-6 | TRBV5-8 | ASTPGRGYNSPLH
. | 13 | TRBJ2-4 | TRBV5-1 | ASSRDSAAKNIQY
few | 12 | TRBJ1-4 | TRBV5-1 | ASSLAQGNEKLF
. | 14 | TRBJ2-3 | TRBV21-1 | ASSKVGQGVRDTQY
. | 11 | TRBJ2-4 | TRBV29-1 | SVEGDRGNIQY
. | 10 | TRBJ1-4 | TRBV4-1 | ASSLFGQALF
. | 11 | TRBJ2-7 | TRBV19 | ASRNTGGNEQY
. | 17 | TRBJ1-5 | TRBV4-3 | ASSQDPDRGQSRNQPQH
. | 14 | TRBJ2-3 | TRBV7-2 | ASSLGLSGTRDTQY
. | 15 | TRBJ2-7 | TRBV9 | ASSVGTPRTSFDEQY
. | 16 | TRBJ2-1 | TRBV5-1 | ASSLSLGRDRMVNEQF
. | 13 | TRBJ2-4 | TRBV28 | ASRELEVAKNIQY
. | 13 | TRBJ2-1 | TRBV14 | ASSQGGTPHNEQF
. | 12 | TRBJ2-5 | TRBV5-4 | ASSLGRSQETQY
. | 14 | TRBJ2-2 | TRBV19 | ASSISRLSYAGELF
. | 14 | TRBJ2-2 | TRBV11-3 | ASSPRSGPNTGELF
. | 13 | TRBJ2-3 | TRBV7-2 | ASSSSGGNTDTQY
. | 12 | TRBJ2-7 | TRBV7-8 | ASSAGTGNYEQY
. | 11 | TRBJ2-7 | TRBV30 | AWSSGLDYEQY
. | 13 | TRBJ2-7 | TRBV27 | ASSPSVYVSYEQY
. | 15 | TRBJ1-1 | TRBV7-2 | ASSLTTGGLMNTEAF
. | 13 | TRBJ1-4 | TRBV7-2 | ASSSGTGPKEKLF
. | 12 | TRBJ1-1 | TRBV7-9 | ASSSGRENTEAF
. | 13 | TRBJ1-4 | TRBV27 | ASSFWRGRDEKLF
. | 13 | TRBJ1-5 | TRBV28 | ASPPGAGGSQPQH
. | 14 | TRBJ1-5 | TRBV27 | ASSLRQGARNQPQH
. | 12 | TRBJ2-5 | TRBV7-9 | ASSPPGRLETQY
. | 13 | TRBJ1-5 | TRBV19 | ASSILGVGNQPQH
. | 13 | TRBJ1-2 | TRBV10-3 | AISESPGANYGYT
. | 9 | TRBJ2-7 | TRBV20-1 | SAPWREQWY
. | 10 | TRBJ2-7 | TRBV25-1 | ASSGQGYEQY
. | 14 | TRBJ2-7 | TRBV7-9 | ASSFPGTSGRGEQY
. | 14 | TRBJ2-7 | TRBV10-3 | AISEPGTGFSYEQY
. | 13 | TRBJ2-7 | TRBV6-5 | ASSYSTGGVGEQY
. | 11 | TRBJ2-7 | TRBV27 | ASKGTESYEQY
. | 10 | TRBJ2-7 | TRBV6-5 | ASSSPSGEQY
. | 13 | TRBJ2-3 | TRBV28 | ASSYLSGRADTQY
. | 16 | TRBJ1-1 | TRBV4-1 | ASSQDSGRGRRVTEAF
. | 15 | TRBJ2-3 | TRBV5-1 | ASSARLAGGITDTQY
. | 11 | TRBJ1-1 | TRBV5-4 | ASSLDRATEAF
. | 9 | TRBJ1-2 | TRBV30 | AWDRVYGYT
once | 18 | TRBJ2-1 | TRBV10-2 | ASSEFNVTSGRVSYNEQF
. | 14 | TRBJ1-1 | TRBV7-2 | ASSLSQGRMNTEAF
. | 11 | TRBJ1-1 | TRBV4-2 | ASSQGRNTEAF
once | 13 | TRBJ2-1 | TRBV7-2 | ASSLAGSSYNEQF
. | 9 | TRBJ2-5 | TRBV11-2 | ASSRQETQY
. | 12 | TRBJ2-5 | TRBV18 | ASSEGLSQETQY
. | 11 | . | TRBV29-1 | SVLTGGGYEQY
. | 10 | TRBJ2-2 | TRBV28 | ARFSVHGELF
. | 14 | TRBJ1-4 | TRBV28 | ASSPPHGGIGEKLF
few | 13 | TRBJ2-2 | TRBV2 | ASRAHRINTGELF